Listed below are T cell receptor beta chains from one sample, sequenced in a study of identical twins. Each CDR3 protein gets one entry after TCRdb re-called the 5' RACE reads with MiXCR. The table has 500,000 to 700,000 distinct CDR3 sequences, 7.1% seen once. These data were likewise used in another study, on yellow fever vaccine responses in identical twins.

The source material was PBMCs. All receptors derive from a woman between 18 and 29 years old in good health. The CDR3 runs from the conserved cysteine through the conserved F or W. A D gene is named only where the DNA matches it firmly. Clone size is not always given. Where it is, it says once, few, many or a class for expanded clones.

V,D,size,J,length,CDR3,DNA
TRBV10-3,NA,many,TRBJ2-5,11,CAISGGKTQYF,TGTGCCATCAGTGGGGGGAAGACCCAGTACTTC
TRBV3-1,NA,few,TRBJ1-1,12,CATGQSNTEAFF,TGTGCCACAGGACAGTCCAACACTGAAGCTTTCTTT
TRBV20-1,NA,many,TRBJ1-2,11,CSATTGPGYTF,TGCAGTGCCACTACAGGGCCGGGCTACACCTTC
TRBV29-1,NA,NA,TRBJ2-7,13,CSVKGGRSYEQYF,TGCAGCGTCAAGGGGGGGAGAAGCTACGAGCAGTACTTC
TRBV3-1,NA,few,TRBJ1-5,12,CASSQAPGPQHF,TGTGCCAGCAGCCAAGCACCCGGGCCCCAGCATTTT
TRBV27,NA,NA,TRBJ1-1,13,CASSPISGRDAFF,TGTGCCAGCAGTCCAATCTCCGGAAGGGATGCTTTCTTT
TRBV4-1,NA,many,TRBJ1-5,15,CASSQPDKREEPQHF,TGCGCCAGCAGCCAACCTGACAAGAGGGAGGAGCCCCAGCATTTT
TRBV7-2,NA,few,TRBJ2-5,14,CASSLAFRQETQYF,TGTGCCAGCAGCTTAGCTTTTCGCCAAGAGACCCAGTACTTC
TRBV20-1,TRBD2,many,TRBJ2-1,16,CSAKGLAGGPYNEQFF,TGCAGTGCTAAGGGGCTAGCGGGGGGACCCTACAATGAGCAGTTCTTC
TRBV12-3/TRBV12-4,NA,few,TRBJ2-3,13,CASSRGRTDTQYF,TGTGCCAGCAGTCGGGGTCGCACAGATACGCAGTATTTT
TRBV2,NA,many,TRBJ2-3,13,CASSDGRKDTQYF,TGTGCCAGCAGTGACGGGAGAAAAGATACGCAGTATTTT
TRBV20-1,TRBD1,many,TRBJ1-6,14,CSARSGQLNSPLHF,TGCAGTGCTAGGTCGGGACAGCTGAATTCACCCCTCCACTTT
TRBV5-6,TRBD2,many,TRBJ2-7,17,CASSLFFGWEGRYEQYF,TGTGCCAGCAGCTTGTTTTTCGGGTGGGAGGGCCGCTACGAGCAGTACTTC
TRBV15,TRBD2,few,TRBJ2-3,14,CATSPSGGRDTQYF,TGTGCCACCAGCCCCAGCGGGGGTCGGGATACGCAGTATTTT
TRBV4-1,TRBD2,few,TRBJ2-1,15,CASSQETSGYNEQFF,TGCGCCAGCAGCCAAGAGACTAGCGGGTACAATGAGCAGTTCTTC
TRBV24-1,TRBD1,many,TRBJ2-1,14,CAILATGAYNEQFF,TGTGCCATCCTCGCGACAGGGGCCTACAATGAGCAGTTCTTC
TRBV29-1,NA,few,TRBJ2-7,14,CSAGGGPSSYEQYF,TGCAGCGCCGGAGGGGGGCCCAGCTCCTACGAGCAGTACTTC